This TCR beta chain was documented in a study of blood T cell repertoires in COVID-19. Study information: Specimens from acute and convalescent COVID-19 originated in the United States, Italy and Spain. PBMCs, B-cell-depleted T cells, or T cells were the source of the cDNA or gDNA that made up the material.

The CDR3 is 15 amino acids. The V gene's germline CDR1 is SGHNT and CDR2 YENEEA. The ends were cut back, 1 base at V and 0 bases at J, with 9 bases in the middle. As handled by the study authors: Quantification of nucleated cells was approximated via reference gene primer amplification. Assay: immunoSEQ multiplex PCR; the TCRdb copy retains only in-frame clones and omits some. Clonal size and the V and J genes are those of that table, whereas D and trimming came from the DNA. The sample records about 170,000 clones, around four fifths being singletons. The genes are TRBV11-3 and TRBJ1-1; D gene ambiguous. This sequence was found in a man in his forties who had recovered from COVID-19. Sequencing was carried out using peripheral blood. CDR3 nucleotide sequence: TGTGCCAGCAGCTTAGGAGGCCGATTGAACACTGAAGCTTTCTTT. As protein: CASSLGGRLNTEAFF.